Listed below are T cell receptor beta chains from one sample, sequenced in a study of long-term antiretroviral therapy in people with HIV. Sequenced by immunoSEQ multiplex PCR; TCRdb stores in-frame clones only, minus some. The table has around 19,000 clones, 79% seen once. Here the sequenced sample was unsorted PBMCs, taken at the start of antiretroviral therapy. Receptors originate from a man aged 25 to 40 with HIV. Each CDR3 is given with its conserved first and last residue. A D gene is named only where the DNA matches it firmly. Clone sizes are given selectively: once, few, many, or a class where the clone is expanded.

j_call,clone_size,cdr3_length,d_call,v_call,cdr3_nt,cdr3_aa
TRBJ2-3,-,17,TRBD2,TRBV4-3,TGCGCCAGCAGCCAAGATCGAGCGGGAGACCTCAGAGATACGCAGTATTTT,CASSQDRAGDLRDTQYF
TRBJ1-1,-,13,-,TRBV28,TGTGCCAGCAGTGATGGACGGACGAGAGAAGCTTTCTTT,CASSDGRTREAFF
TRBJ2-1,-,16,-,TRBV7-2,TGTGCCAGCAGCTTCGAGGTTCTCGTGGGATACAATGAGCAGTTCTTC,CASSFEVLVGYNEQFF
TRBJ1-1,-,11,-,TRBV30,TGTGCCTGGTTAATTAACACTGAAGCTTTCTTT,CAWLINTEAFF
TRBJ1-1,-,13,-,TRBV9,TGTGCCAGCAGCGTTAGCCGACAGTCGGAAGCTTTCTTT,CASSVSRQSEAFF
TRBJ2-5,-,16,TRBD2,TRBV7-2,TGTGCCAGCAGCCTACCTAGCGGGAGGGCCAGGGAGACCCAGTACTTC,CASSLPSGRARETQYF
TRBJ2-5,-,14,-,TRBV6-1,TGTGCCAGCAGTGATCTCGACTACCTTGAGACCCAGTACTTC,CASSDLDYLETQYF
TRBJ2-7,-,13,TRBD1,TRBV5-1,TGCGCCAGCGGATGGACAGGGGTGGACGAGCAGTACTTC,CASGWTGVDEQYF
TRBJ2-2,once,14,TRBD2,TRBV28,TGTGCCAGCAGACTAGCGGGAGTTCCCGGGGAGCTGTTTTTT,CASRLAGVPGELFF
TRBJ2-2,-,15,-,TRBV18,TGTGCCAGCTCAAGAGCTAGAATGAACACCGGGGAGCTGTTTTTT,CASSRARMNTGELFF
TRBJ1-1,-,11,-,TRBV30,TGTGCCTGGAGTGGGGGCAGGGCAGCTTTCTTT,CAWSGGRAAFF
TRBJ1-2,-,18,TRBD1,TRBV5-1,TGCGCCAGCAGCTTCGACAGGGGGCATATACAAGCGTACTATGGCTACACCTTC,CASSFDRGHIQAYYGYTF
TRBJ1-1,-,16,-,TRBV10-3,TGTGCCATCAGTTTCTCCTCAGCGGCCAGGGGCACTGAAGCTTTCTTT,CAISFSSAARGTEAFF
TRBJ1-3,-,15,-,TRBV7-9,TGTGCCAGCAGCTTCCTGTCCGGCTCTGGAAACACCATATATTTT,CASSFLSGSGNTIYF
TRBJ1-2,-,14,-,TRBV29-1,TGCAGCGTTGAAACAGAAGGGTTAAACTATGGCTACACCTTC,CSVETEGLNYGYTF
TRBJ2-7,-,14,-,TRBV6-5,TGTGCCAGCAGGGGGGGGGCGAGTGGGTACGAGCAGTACTTC,CASRGGASGYEQYF
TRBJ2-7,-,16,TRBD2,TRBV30,TGTGCCTGGAGCCCGACAGGGACTAGCGGGACGATCGAGCAGTACTTC,CAWSPTGTSGTIEQYF
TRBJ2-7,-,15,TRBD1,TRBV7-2,TGTGCCAGCAGCTTCACAGGGGGCTCCGGGGGTGAGCAGTACTTC,CASSFTGGSGGEQYF
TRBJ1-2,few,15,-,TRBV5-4,TGTGCCAGCAGCTTGTCTCCGACATTAGGCTATGGCTACACCTTC,CASSLSPTLGYGYTF
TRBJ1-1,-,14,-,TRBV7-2,TGTGCCAGCAGCTTAATTGAGGGGTACACTGAAGCTTTCTTT,CASSLIEGYTEAFF
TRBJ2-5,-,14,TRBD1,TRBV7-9,TGTGCCAGCAGCTCGACAGGGGATAGAGAGACCCAGTACTTC,CASSSTGDRETQYF
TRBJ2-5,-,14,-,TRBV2,TGTGCCAGCAGTGAAAAGACAGAGCAAGAGACCCAGTACTTC,CASSEKTEQETQYF
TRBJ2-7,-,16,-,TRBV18,TGTGCCAGCTCGCATCTCGGAGGCTCAACCTCCTACGAGCAGTACTTC,CASSHLGGSTSYEQYF
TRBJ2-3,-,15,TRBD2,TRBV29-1,TGCAGCGTGGTGGGGCGGGGGGGCCACACAGATACGCAGTATTTT,CSVVGRGGHTDTQYF
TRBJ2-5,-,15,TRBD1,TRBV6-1,TGTGCCAGCAGGAGCCGATCGACAGGGGAAGAGACCCAGTACTTC,CASRSRSTGEETQYF
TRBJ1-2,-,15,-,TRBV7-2,TGTGCCAGCAGCAGACCCGGGGCCGTTAACTATGGCTACACCTTC,CASSRPGAVNYGYTF
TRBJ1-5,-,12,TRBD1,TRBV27,TGTGCCAGCACCTCGGACAGGTCCTCCTGGCATTTT,CASTSDRSSWHF
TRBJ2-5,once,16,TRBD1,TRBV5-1,TGCGCCAGCAGCTACGCCCCCGGACAGGCCCCGGAGACCCAGTACTTC,CASSYAPGQAPETQYF
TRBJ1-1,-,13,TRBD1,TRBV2,TGTGCCAGCGATACAGGGGGTGACACTGAAGCTTTCTTT,CASDTGGDTEAFF
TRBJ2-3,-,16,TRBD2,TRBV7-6,TGTGCCAGCAGCCCAGGACTAGCGGGAAACACAGATACGCAGTATTTT,CASSPGLAGNTDTQYF
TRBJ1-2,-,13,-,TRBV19,TGTGCCAGTAGTACAACCGCACAGGAAGGCTACACCTTC,CASSTTAQEGYTF
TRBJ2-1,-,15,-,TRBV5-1,TGCGCCAGCAGCTTGGTAGGGGGAGGGGACAATGAGCAGTTCTTC,CASSLVGGGDNEQFF
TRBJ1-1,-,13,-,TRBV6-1,TGTGCCAGCAGTGGGATTTGGGGGGCTGAAGCTTTCTTT,CASSGIWGAEAFF
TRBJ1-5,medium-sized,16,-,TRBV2,TGTGCCAGCAGTGAACCCACAGGGTTGGGTAATCAGCCCCAGCATTTT,CASSEPTGLGNQPQHF
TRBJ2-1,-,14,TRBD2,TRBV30,TGTGCCTGGATTCGACTAGCGGGAGTGAATGAGCAGTTCTTC,CAWIRLAGVNEQFF
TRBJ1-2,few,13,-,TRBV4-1,TGCGCCAGCAGCCAAGTTGGGAACTATGGCTACACCTTC,CASSQVGNYGYTF
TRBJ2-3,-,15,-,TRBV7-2,TGTGCCAGCAGCTTAGATCCGATAGGCACAGATACGCAGTATTTT,CASSLDPIGTDTQYF
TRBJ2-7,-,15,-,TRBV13,TGTGCCAGCAGCTTGAAAAGACAGAGAAGCTACGAGCAGTACTTC,CASSLKRQRSYEQYF
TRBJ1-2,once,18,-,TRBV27,TGTGCCAGCAGTCCCTTCCCTCTGGGGGTAGAAGGGGTCTATGGCTACACCTTC,CASSPFPLGVEGVYGYTF
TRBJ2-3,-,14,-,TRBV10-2,TGCGCCAGCAGGGGAGAGAGGGAAGGAGATACGCAGTATTTT,CASRGEREGDTQYF
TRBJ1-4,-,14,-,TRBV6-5,TGTGCCAGCACTTCTCTAGGCCGTCAGGAAAAACTGTTTTTT,CASTSLGRQEKLFF
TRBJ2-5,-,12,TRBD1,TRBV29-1,TGCAGCGTTGGACAGGGGCTAGAGACCCAGTACTTC,CSVGQGLETQYF
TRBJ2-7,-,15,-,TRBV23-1,TGCGCCAGCAGTCAACGCAGGCGGAGCTCCTACGAGCAGTACTTC,CASSQRRRSSYEQYF
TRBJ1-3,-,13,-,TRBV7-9,TGTGCCAGCAGCAGCATATCTGGAAACACCATATATTTT,CASSSISGNTIYF
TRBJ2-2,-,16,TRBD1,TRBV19,TGTGCCAGTAGTATAGAGGGGGACAGCGGCACCGGGGAGCTGTTTTTT,CASSIEGDSGTGELFF
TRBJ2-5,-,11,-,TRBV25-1,TGTGCCAGCGGCAACAGGGAGACCCAGTACTTC,CASGNRETQYF
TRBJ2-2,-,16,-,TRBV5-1,TGCGCCAGCAGCTTGGACCCCTCACTAAACACCGGGGAGCTGTTTTTT,CASSLDPSLNTGELFF
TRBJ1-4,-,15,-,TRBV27,TGTGCCAGCAGTTCCTCAGGGTTTACTAATGAAAAACTGTTTTTT,CASSSSGFTNEKLFF
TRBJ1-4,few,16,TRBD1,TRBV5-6,TGTGCCAGCAGCCTGCGGCCGGGGACAGCTAATGAAAAACTGTTTTTT,CASSLRPGTANEKLFF
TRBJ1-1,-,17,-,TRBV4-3,TGCGCCAGCAGCCAATTCTCGGTGAGAGCTTCGGAGGCTGAAGCTTTCTTT,CASSQFSVRASEAEAFF
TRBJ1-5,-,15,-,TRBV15,TGTGCCACCGTAGAACAGGGAAAGGGCAATCAGCCCCAGCATTTT,CATVEQGKGNQPQHF
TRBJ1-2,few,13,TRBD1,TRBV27,TGTGCCAGCAGGGGGACAGGGGGATATGGCTACACCTTC,CASRGTGGYGYTF
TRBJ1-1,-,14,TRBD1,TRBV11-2,TGTGCCAGCAGCTCCCCCGGACAGGGGGGAGTGGCTTTCTTT,CASSSPGQGGVAFF
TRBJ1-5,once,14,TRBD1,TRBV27,TGTGCCAGCAGAGCGGACAGGGCCAAGGGGCCCCAGCATTTT,CASRADRAKGPQHF
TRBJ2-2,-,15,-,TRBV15,TGTGCCACCAGCGTCTCGCCTTTAAACACCGGGGAGCTGTTTTTT,CATSVSPLNTGELFF
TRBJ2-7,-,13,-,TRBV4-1,TGCGCCAGCAGCCACCAGGGGACCCACGAGCAGTACTTC,CASSHQGTHEQYF
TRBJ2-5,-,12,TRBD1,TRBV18,TGTGCCAGCTCATCAGGGGGAGAGACCCAGTACTTC,CASSSGGETQYF